Listed here is a single T cell receptor (beta chain). Some clones are missing from TCRdb's copy, which holds only in-frame ones; the method was immunoSEQ multiplex PCR. Among some 50,000 clones listed, around 93% were seen once. Congenital heart defects were the reason for the corrective surgery that the donors, healthy Finnish infants, were having. During surgery, about 0.5-1 mL peripheral blood was drawn from four of eight donors. The entry originates in a study of human thymus T cells. The germline V gene encodes CDR1 KGHSH and CDR2 LQKENI. The CDR3 runs to 16 residues. V dropped 1 base and J dropped 2; count of bases not matched to a gene: 5.

This TCR came from a girl in the first two years of life with a congenital heart defect but otherwise immunologically healthy. This sequence joins TRBV18 and TRBJ2-7, with 10 nucleotides matching TRBD1. Sample: blood. CDR3 protein: CASSPRGTGVTYEQYF. Here the CDR3 DNA reads TGTGCCAGCTCACCACGAGGGACAGGGGTTACCTACGAGCAGTACTTC. Filled out from reference TRBV18 and TRBJ2-7, the complete variable domain reads NAGVMQNPRHLVRRRGQEARLRCSPMKGHSHVYWYRQLPEEGLKFMVYLQKENIIDESGMPKERFSAEFPKEGPSILRIQQVVRGDSAAYFCASSPRGTGVTYEQYFGPGTRLTVT.